This T cell receptor (beta chain) was captured by sequencing in a study of T-cell memory formation after mild COVID-19. Across the whole study: Largely, TCR clusters stayed within a single donor.

Turning to this clonotype: What it binds is not known.

The CDR3 is made up of 16 amino acids. The germline V gene has CDR1 ENHRY and CDR2 SYGVKD. Germline trimming cut 2 bases from V and 6 bases from J; bases unmatched to any gene: 5. Whole-study results and caveats: SARS-CoV-2 specificity of second-wave clones peaking day 37 was unconfirmed.

MiXCR, run by TCRdb on the 5' RACE reads, gives a single entry per CDR3 protein. Among around 470,000 distinct CDR3 sequences, about 19% were seen once, and the ten largest hold roughly 8.4%. Sequencing was performed on PBMCs or a T cell subset sorted from them (not recorded which). The chain joins TRBV10-3 to TRBJ2-1; 12 positions match TRBD2. This TCR came from an adult woman who had mild COVID-19 (a few samples of this study predate the infection). Cell type and time point are not known. Here the CDR3 DNA reads TGTGCCATCAGTGAGACCGCTAGCGGGGGGGGCAATGAGCAGTTCTTC. It is translated as CAISETASGGGNEQFF.